The rows below give T cell receptor beta chains drawn from one sample of a study of T cell clonotyping in hematopoietic cell transplantation. TCRdb keeps only in-frame clones here, not all; method: immunoSEQ multiplex PCR. The sample consists of around 5,000 clones, over 55% of them appearing once. Material: PBMCs, obtained 100 days after allogeneic stem cell transplant. These receptors all come from a female patient between 50 and 60 years old who had an allogeneic stem cell transplant, so the T cells may come from the graft donor. Some clones in this sample may be carry-over from other donors' samples. Both conserved end residues are part of each CDR3. D genes are given only for firm matches. Expanded clones are given a class, and other clones once, few, many or no size at all.

d_gene: NA; abundance: NA; v_gene: TRBV27; j_gene: TRBJ2-5; CDR3aa: CASSVLTGGRAGGHETQYF; CDR3nt: TGTGCCAGCAGTGTCCTAACAGGGGGCAGGGCGGGAGGGCACGAGACCCAGTACTTC
d_gene: TRBD2; abundance: NA; v_gene: TRBV10-1; j_gene: TRBJ2-5; CDR3aa: CASSEGLAGGRQETQYF; CDR3nt: TGCGCCAGCAGTGAGGGACTAGCGGGAGGTCGGCAAGAGACCCAGTACTTC
d_gene: TRBD2; abundance: NA; v_gene: TRBV6-1; j_gene: TRBJ2-3; CDR3aa: CASRRLAATDTQYF; CDR3nt: TGTGCCAGCAGGAGACTAGCGGCAACAGATACGCAGTATTTT
d_gene: NA; abundance: few; v_gene: TRBV27; j_gene: TRBJ2-1; CDR3aa: CASSLSAPGGGYYNEQFF; CDR3nt: TGTGCCAGCAGTTTATCTGCCCCGGGTGGCGGGTATTACAATGAGCAGTTCTTC
d_gene: TRBD1; abundance: few; v_gene: TRBV29-1; j_gene: TRBJ2-4; CDR3aa: CSVVQDRWDIQYF; CDR3nt: TGCAGCGTTGTGCAGGACAGGTGGGACATTCAGTACTTC
d_gene: NA; abundance: once; v_gene: TRBV30; j_gene: TRBJ1-2; CDR3aa: CAWSGSIPNYGYTF; CDR3nt: TGTGCCTGGAGTGGAAGTATCCCTAACTATGGCTACACCTTC
d_gene: NA; abundance: NA; v_gene: TRBV27; j_gene: TRBJ2-7; CDR3aa: CASSFGRRNYEQYF; CDR3nt: TGTGCCAGCAGTTTCGGTAGGAGAAACTACGAGCAGTACTTC
d_gene: TRBD2; abundance: once; v_gene: TRBV5-1; j_gene: TRBJ2-5; CDR3aa: CASSLVASGGKETQYF; CDR3nt: TGCGCCAGCAGCTTGGTGGCTAGCGGGGGGAAAGAGACCCAGTACTTC
d_gene: NA; abundance: NA; v_gene: TRBV7-2; j_gene: TRBJ1-2; CDR3aa: CASSLDSIGSYTF; CDR3nt: TGTGCCAGCAGCCTTGACAGTATCGGAAGCTACACCTTC
d_gene: TRBD2; abundance: NA; v_gene: TRBV18; j_gene: TRBJ2-1; CDR3aa: CASSPGLAGYNEQFF; CDR3nt: TGTGCCAGCTCACCTGGACTAGCGGGGTACAATGAGCAGTTCTTC
d_gene: NA; abundance: once; v_gene: TRBV28; j_gene: TRBJ2-7; CDR3aa: CASSLSGTSKFHF; CDR3nt: TGTGCCAGCAGTTTATCCGGGACCTCGAAGTTCCACTTC
d_gene: NA; abundance: few; v_gene: TRBV5-8; j_gene: TRBJ2-2; CDR3aa: CASSLVGPGELFF; CDR3nt: TGTGCCAGCAGCTTGGTTGGACCCGGGGAGCTGTTTTTT
d_gene: NA; abundance: NA; v_gene: TRBV30; j_gene: TRBJ2-5; CDR3aa: CAWSVYQETQYF; CDR3nt: TGTGCCTGGAGCGTCTACCAAGAGACCCAGTACTTC
d_gene: NA; abundance: NA; v_gene: TRBV11-1; j_gene: TRBJ2-7; CDR3aa: CASSFQGPLEQYF; CDR3nt: TGTGCCAGCAGCTTCCAGGGGCCTCTCGAGCAGTACTTC
d_gene: NA; abundance: NA; v_gene: TRBV5-4; j_gene: TRBJ1-2; CDR3aa: CASSLPGALYGYTF; CDR3nt: TGTGCCAGCAGCTTGCCAGGGGCGCTATATGGCTACACCTTC
d_gene: NA; abundance: NA; v_gene: TRBV19; j_gene: TRBJ2-2; CDR3aa: CASSMLGGPGELFF; CDR3nt: TGTGCCAGTAGTATGCTTGGGGGGCCCGGGGAGCTGTTTTTT